The next 31 T cell receptor beta chains were all read from a single sample in a study of graft-versus-host responses after intestinal transplantation. The repertoire was sequenced with immunoSEQ multiplex PCR; TCRdb's copy has only in-frame clones and lacks some. The repertoire includes over 10,000 clones, around four fifths of them detected once, and 20% to 25% sits in the top ten. The sequencing used PBMCs, collected after intestinal transplantation. These receptors were collected from a human patient who received an intestinal transplant, so some T cells may come from the graft donor.

This clone has only one observation. The V gene is TRBV5-1, the J gene TRBJ2-3; D gene ambiguous. The CDR3 length is 15 residues. V lost 3 bases, J lost 3 bases, and 14 bases lay in between. Germline loops: CDR1 SGHRS, CDR2 YFSETQ. CDR3 coding DNA: TGCGCCAGCAGCTCCGGTAATTCGGAGACAGATACGCAGTATTTT. Translating it yields CASSSGNSETDTQYF.

The rearrangement links TRBV29-1 to TRBJ2-4; maybe TRBD1 (5 bases). The CDR3 sequence is 11 residues long. The V gene lost 4 bases and the J gene lost 10 bases, with 11 bases spanning the gap. Germline V gives CDR1 SQVTM, CDR2 ANQGSEA. The CDR3 DNA follows: TGCAGCGTTGTGACAGTGGGAATTCAGTACTTC. Its translation: CSVVTVGIQYF.

V is TRBV18 and J is TRBJ2-1; 7 nucleotides match TRBD2. Unmatched junction bases numbered 19, after V lost 2 bases and J lost 0 bases. The V gene's germline CDR1 is KGHSH and CDR2 LQKENI. The CDR3 has 21 amino acids. CDR3: CASSPGYVREVVLSSYNEQFF. CDR3 coding DNA: TGTGCCAGCTCACCAGGATACGTCCGGGAGGTCGTCCTGAGCTCCTACAATGAGCAGTTCTTC.

The chain joins TRBV2 to TRBJ2-2, with a weak D call TRBD1 (6 bases). This CDR3 is 15 amino acids long. Germline CDR1 reads SNHLY; CDR2 reads FYNNEI. The V end was cut by 6 bases, the J end by 0 bases, with 11 bases between. Written as DNA, the CDR3 is TGTGCCAGCAGCCTACAGGGCCCGAACACCGGGGAGCTGTTTTTT. Protein: CASSLQGPNTGELFF. Supplemented by reference TRBV2 and TRBJ2-2, the full variable domain reads EPEVTQTPSHQVTQMGQEVILRCVPISNHLYFYWYRQILGQKVEFLVSFYNNEISEKSEIFDDQFSVERPDGSNFTLKIRSTKLEDSAMYFCASSLQGPNTGELFFGEGSRLTVL.

This chain connects TRBV4-2 to TRBJ2-7, with D possibly matching TRBD2 (5 bases). V was cut by 0 bases and J by 0 bases, with 15 bases left in between. CDR3 length: 17 amino acids. Germline CDR1 and CDR2: LGHNA and YNFKEQ. This CDR3 is CASSQDSLLGVSYEQYF. CDR3 coding DNA: TGTGCCAGCAGCCAAGATAGCCTGCTCGGGGTCTCCTACGAGCAGTACTTC.

The J gene is TRBJ2-5, the V gene TRBV12-2; TRBD1, the table's D call, was not compared with the DNA. TRBV12-2 is a known pseudogene. This CDR3 has 15 amino acids. The CDR3 loop reads CASRLPPMYQETQYF. CDR3 nucleotide sequence: TGTGCAAGTCGCTTACCCCCAATGTACCAAGAGACCCAGTACTTC.

Only one count was recorded for this clone. The chain employs TRBV5-5 and TRBJ1-4, with 9 bases aligning to TRBD1. Germline CDR1 reads SGHKS; CDR2 reads YYEKEE (reference sequence). With 3 bases clipped from V and 5 bases from J, the junction kept 14 bases outside the gene matches. The CDR3 totals 18 residues. CDR3 DNA: TGTGCCAGCAGCTCGGCGCTGGACAGGGGCCTTCTGAATGAAAAACTGTTTTTT. Translating gives CASSSALDRGLLNEKLFF.

This chain links TRBV19 with TRBJ2-7; 8 nucleotides match TRBD1. The CDR3 sequence is 15 residues long. V was pared by 3 bases and J by 4 bases, with 8 bases of the junction left unmatched. Germline V gives CDR1 LNHDA, CDR2 SQIVND (reference sequence). CDR3 nucleotides: TGTGCCAGTAGTATGACAGGGGCCCCTGAATACGAGCAGTACTTC. It specifies CASSMTGAPEYEQYF.

The chain combines TRBV30 with TRBJ1-5, with D perhaps TRBD1 (5 bases). Per germline, CDR1 GTSNPN and CDR2 SVGIG (reference sequence). The CDR3 covers 14 residues. V lost 0 bases and J lost 7, with 13 bases in between. CDR3 loop: CAWSVGGAGQPQHF. The CDR3 region has the DNA TGTGCCTGGAGTGTCGGAGGGGCTGGGCAGCCCCAGCATTTT. The variable domain in full, with the rest retrieved from reference TRBV30 and TRBJ1-5, is SQTIHQWPATLVQPVGSPLSLECTVEGTSNPNLYWYRQAAGRGLQLLFYSVGIGQISSEVPQNLSASRPQDRQFILSSKKLLLSDSGFYLCAWSVGGAGQPQHFGDGTRLSIL.

In its sample, this clone was seen once. The chain has TRBV18 and TRBJ1-2, with TRBD1 matching 9 bases. The V gene end was trimmed by 4 bases and the J gene end by 6 bases; junction bases not matched to a gene: 3. CDR3 length: 13 amino acids. Germline CDR1 reads KGHSH; CDR2 reads LQKENI. Here the CDR3 reads CASSQTGGNGYTF. The CDR3 DNA follows: TGTGCCAGCTCACAGACAGGGGGGAATGGCTACACCTTC.

This clone has a single count. The chain has TRBV11-2 and TRBJ1-4; no definite D call. This CDR3 is 12 amino acids long. V lost 3 bases and J lost 10, with 9 bases in between. CDR1 and CDR2 from the germline V gene are SGHAT and FQNNGV. The CDR3 protein is CASSFLSGKLFF. The CDR3, as DNA: TGTGCCAGCAGCTTTCTGAGCGGAAAACTGTTTTTT.

J is TRBJ2-1 and V is TRBV19; no firm D call. V was shortened by 4 bases and J by 8 bases, with 6 bases between the two germline ends. The germline CDR1 and CDR2 sequences are LNHDA and SQIVND (reference sequence). The CDR3 has 11 amino acids. The CDR3 DNA reads TGTGCCAGTAGTAACTTGGATGAGCAGTTCTTC. Translation gives CASSNLDEQFF.

The gene calls are TRBV7-2 and TRBJ2-4; D may be TRBD1 (6 bases). This CDR3 region has 14 residues. V gave up 5 bases and J gave up 7 bases, with 15 bases separating them. Germline V gene lookup returns CDR1 SGHTA and CDR2 FQGNSA. The CDR3 DNA is TGTGCCAGCAGCCCCCCCGGAACAGGGAACATTCAGTACTTC. This gives the protein CASSPPGTGNIQYF. The variable domain in full, with the rest retrieved from reference TRBV7-2 and TRBJ2-4, is GAGVSQSPSNKVTEKGKDVELRCDPISGHTALYWYRQSLGQGLEFLIYFQGNSAPDKSGLPSDRFSAERTGGSVSTLTIQRTQQEDSAVYLCASSPPGTGNIQYFGAGTRLSVL.

A few counts support this clone. This rearrangement joins TRBV27 to TRBJ1-1; D possibly corresponds to TRBD1 (5 bases). The CDR3 runs to 13 residues. Per the germline V gene, CDR1 is MNHEY and CDR2 is SMNVEV (reference sequence). V gave up 3 bases and J gave up 11 bases, with 16 bases separating them. CDR3 sequence (DNA): TGTGCCAGCAGTTTTTCGGACACCCGAGGGGCTTTCTTT. Its translation is CASSFSDTRGAFF.

V usage is TRBV6-1 and J usage is TRBJ2-3; no firm D call. V was clipped by 1 base and J by 4 bases, with 9 bases between them. Per germline, CDR1 MNHNS and CDR2 SASEGT. The CDR3 runs to 14 residues. CDR3 nucleotide sequence: TGTGCCAGCAGTGAAGAAATGAGAGCAGATACGCAGTATTTT. Translated: CASSEEMRADTQYF.

The rearrangement uses TRBV15 and TRBJ2-1; D call uncertain. The length of the CDR3 is 12 residues. Trimming stripped 1 base from V and 9 bases from J, with 7 bases between. CDR1 is LNHNV and CDR2 is YYDKDF in the germline V gene (reference sequence). The CDR3 region has the DNA TGTGCCACCAGCAGAGTTGGGATTGAGCAGTTCTTC. Translated: CATSRVGIEQFF.

V is TRBV27 and J is TRBJ1-6; 7 bases fit TRBD1. With 10 bases clipped from V and 9 bases from J, the junction kept 15 bases outside the gene matches. Germline V gene data show CDR1 as MNHEY and CDR2 as SMNVEV (reference sequence). This CDR3 spans 15 amino acids. In nucleotides, the CDR3 is TGTGCCATGGGAGGGGGCCAAGGTAAATTTTCACCCCTCCACTTT. Protein product: CAMGGGQGKFSPLHF.

J is TRBJ2-1 and V is TRBV9; possibly TRBD2 for D (5 bases). Trimming cost V 0 bases and J 10 bases, with 14 bases left between them. CDR1 and CDR2 from the germline V gene are SGDLS and YYNGEE. The CDR3 loop spans 14 amino acids. CDR3 coding DNA: TGTGCCAGCAGCGTAGCTGCAGACCAGCGGGAGCAGTTCTTC. Translated: CASSVAADQREQFF.

The CDR3 region has the DNA TGTGCCAGCGGAAAGTTAAACTCGGGTGGCTATGGCTACACCTTC. Amino acids: CASGKLNSGGYGYTF. The chain joins TRBV6-6 to TRBJ1-2; D gene ambiguous. This CDR3 is 15 amino acids long. Trimming stripped 8 bases from V and 4 bases from J, with 20 bases between. The germline V gene has CDR1 MNHNY and CDR2 SVGAGI (reference sequence).

This chain connects TRBV6-8 to TRBJ1-2; D not resolved. Germline CDR1 MNHGY, CDR2 SAAAGT. Trimming cost V 2 bases and J 1 base, with 5 bases left between them. The CDR3 covers 13 residues. The DNA for the CDR3 is TGTGCCAGCAGTTACGCCGTTAACTATGGCTACACCTTC. This encodes CASSYAVNYGYTF.

This chain uses TRBV7-3 with TRBJ1-6; a possible D gene is TRBD1 (6 bases). Germline values: CDR1 SGHTA, CDR2 FQGTGA. The CDR3 covers 14 residues. With 3 bases removed from V and 10 bases from J, the gap between germline ends came to 13 bases. CDR3 nucleotides: TGTGCCAGCAGCTTGGGGGGCTGGGAATCACCCCTCCACTTT. This gives the protein CASSLGGWESPLHF.

The V call is TRBV7-3, the J call TRBJ2-3; D is possibly TRBD2 (6 bases). This CDR3 is built from 16 residues. Germline V CDR1 and CDR2: SGHTA, FQGTGA. V lost 5 bases, J lost 4 bases, and 19 bases lay in between. The CDR3 here is CASSPTGTGVADTQYF. CDR3 DNA sequence: TGTGCCAGCAGCCCCACCGGGACTGGAGTGGCAGATACGCAGTATTTT.

The CDR3 region is CASSPPGGPYNEQFF. The CDR3 DNA reads as TGTGCCAGCAGCCCGCCGGGAGGGCCCTACAATGAGCAGTTCTTC. The genes are TRBV7-9 and TRBJ2-1; 8 nucleotides agree with TRBD2. The CDR3 loop spans 15 amino acids. V was clipped by 5 bases and J by 2 bases; unmatched bases: 5. Germline assignment: CDR1 SEHNR and CDR2 FQNEAQ (reference sequence).

The chain has TRBV15 and TRBJ2-1; 10 bases match TRBD1. The junction had 6 bases not matched to a gene; V was cut back by 0 bases and J by 7 bases. Germline V lookup: CDR1 LNHNV, CDR2 YYDKDF (reference sequence). The CDR3 runs 16 residues. CDR3 amino acids: CATSRESGTGANEQFF. The CDR3 DNA sequence: TGTGCCACCAGCAGAGAGTCCGGGACAGGGGCTAATGAGCAGTTCTTC.

The chain combines TRBV4-1 with TRBJ1-3; D is unresolved. This CDR3 comprises 15 residues. V gave up 1 base and J gave up 0 bases, with 7 bases separating them. CDR1 and CDR2 (germline): MGHRA, YSYEKL. CDR3 region: CASSQGHSSGNTIYF. CDR3 in DNA: TGCGCCAGCAGCCAAGGTCACAGCTCTGGAAACACCATATATTTT.

The J gene is TRBJ1-5, the V gene TRBV7-9; possible D gene TRBD1, 5 bases. V lost 3 bases to trimming and J lost 6 bases, with 9 bases between them. This CDR3 region has 13 residues. Germline-derived CDR1 and CDR2 are SEHNR and FQNEAQ (reference sequence). CDR3 coding DNA: TGTGCCAGCAGCTTCGCCCAGGGTCAGCCCCAGCATTTT. Translated, it gives CASSFAQGQPQHF.

This chain links TRBV5-1 with TRBJ1-5, with 9 bases matching TRBD1. The CDR3 is 15 residues long. Germline V CDR1 and CDR2: SGHRS, YFSETQ. The junction had 8 bases not matched to a gene; V was cut back by 5 bases and J by 5 bases. The CDR3 reads CASSPGTGHYQPQHF. CDR3 sequence (DNA): TGCGCCAGCAGTCCCGGGACAGGGCATTATCAGCCCCAGCATTTT.

The V and J genes are TRBV6-4 and TRBJ2-1, with TRBD2 identical over 9 bases. The junction had 8 bases not matched to a gene; V was cut back by 4 bases and J by 7 bases. The germline CDR1 and CDR2 sequences are MRHNA and SNTAGT. The CDR3 spans 15 residues. For the CDR3, the DNA is TGTGCCAGCAGTGTGCTAGCGGGACCTGGGAATGAGCAGTTCTTC. Amino acids: CASSVLAGPGNEQFF.

The chain links TRBV2 to TRBJ2-2; D assignment may be TRBD1 or TRBD2 (6 bases each). This CDR3 region has 15 residues. From germline, CDR1 is SNHLY and CDR2 FYNNEI. Deletions cut 6 bases from V and 7 bases from J, with 18 bases between. CDR3 sequence reads: CASSGGGSSSGELFF. CDR3 DNA: TGTGCCAGCAGCGGGGGCGGATCAAGTAGCGGGGAGCTGTTTTTT.

The V call is TRBV14, the J call TRBJ2-1, with 12 positions matching TRBD2. This CDR3 is 17 amino acids long. CDR1 and CDR2 from the germline V gene are SGHDN and FVKESK. V was pared by 1 base and J by 8 bases, with 9 bases of the junction left unmatched. The CDR3 nucleotides read TGTGCCAGCAGCCAAGTGGGCGGGACTAGCGGGTCTGATGAGCAGTTCTTC. The encoded protein is CASSQVGGTSGSDEQFF.

This clone was seen only a few times. The gene calls are TRBV4-2 and TRBJ2-3, with 11 bases that match TRBD2. The germline V gene has CDR1 LGHNA and CDR2 YNFKEQ. CDR3 length: 15 residues. V shed 1 base and J 4 bases; nucleotides not matched to a gene: 1. The CDR3 loop reads CASSQGLAGPDTQYF. Here the CDR3 DNA reads TGTGCCAGCAGCCAAGGACTAGCGGGACCAGATACGCAGTATTTT.